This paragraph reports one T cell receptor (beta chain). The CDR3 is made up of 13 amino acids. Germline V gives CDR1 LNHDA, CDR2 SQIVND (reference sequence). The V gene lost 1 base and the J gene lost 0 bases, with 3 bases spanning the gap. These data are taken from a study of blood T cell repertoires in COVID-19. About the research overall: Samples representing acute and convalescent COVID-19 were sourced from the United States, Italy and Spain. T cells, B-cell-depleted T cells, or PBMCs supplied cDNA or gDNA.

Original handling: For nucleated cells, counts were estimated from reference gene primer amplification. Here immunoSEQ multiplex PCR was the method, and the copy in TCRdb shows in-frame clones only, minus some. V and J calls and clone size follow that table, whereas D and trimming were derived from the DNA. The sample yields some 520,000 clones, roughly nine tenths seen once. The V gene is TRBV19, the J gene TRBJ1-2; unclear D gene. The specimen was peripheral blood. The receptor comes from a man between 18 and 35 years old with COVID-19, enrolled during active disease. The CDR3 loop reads CASSIGANYGYTF. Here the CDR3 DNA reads TGTGCCAGTAGTATAGGAGCTAACTATGGCTACACCTTC.